The clone carrying this TCR beta chain was detected only a few times. Its specificity is not known. Donors each provided roughly 11 milliliters of peripheral blood. The record originates from a study of blood T cells in healthy people across ages. Findings and caveats of the study: Considered underestimates were the diversity estimates obtained from one million T cells. The study found TCR beta diversity correlated strongly with naive T cell percentage. What prevented conclusive comparison of naive and antigen-experienced cells was that PBMCs were unsorted.

A second roughly 6 to 11 cycle PCR used barcoded and J-beta primers. From the 5' RACE reads, TCRdb called clonotypes with MiXCR, one entry per CDR3 protein. Of 580,000 or so distinct CDR3 sequences in the sample, roughly 48% were seen once. Germline V gene data show CDR1 as SQVTM and CDR2 as ANQGSEA. The V and J ends lost 4 bases and 8 bases respectively, with 14 bases between them. CDR3 size: 13 residues. The chain employs TRBV29-1 and TRBJ1-4; D unresolved. Sequencing was done on a sample of blood. This sequence originates from a man older than 75 in good health. The CDR3, as DNA: TGCAGCGTTGCGGCAGCGGCGGGCGAAAAACTGTTTTTT. Its protein is CSVAAAAGEKLFF.